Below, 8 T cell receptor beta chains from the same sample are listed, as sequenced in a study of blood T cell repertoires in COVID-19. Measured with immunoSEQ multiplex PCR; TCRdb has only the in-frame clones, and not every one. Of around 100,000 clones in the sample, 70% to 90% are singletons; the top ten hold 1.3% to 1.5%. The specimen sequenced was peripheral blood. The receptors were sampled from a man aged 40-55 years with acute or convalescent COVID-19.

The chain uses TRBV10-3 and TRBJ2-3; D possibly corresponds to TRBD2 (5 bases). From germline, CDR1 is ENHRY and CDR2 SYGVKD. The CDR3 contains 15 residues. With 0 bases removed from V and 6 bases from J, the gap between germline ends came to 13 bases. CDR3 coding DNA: TGTGCCATCAGTGAGTCGGGGTGGGAGTCGGATACGCAGTATTTT. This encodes CAISESGWESDTQYF.

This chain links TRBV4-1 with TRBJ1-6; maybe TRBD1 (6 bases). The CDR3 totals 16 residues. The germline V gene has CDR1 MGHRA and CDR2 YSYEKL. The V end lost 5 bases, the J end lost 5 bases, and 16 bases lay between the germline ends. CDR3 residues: CASSDKYGQHNSPLHF. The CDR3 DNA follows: TGCGCCAGCAGCGACAAATACGGACAGCATAATTCACCCCTCCACTTT.

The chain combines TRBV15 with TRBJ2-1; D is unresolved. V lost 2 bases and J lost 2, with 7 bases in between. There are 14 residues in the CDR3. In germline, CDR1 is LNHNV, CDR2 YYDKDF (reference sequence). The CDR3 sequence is CATSRTRTYNEQFF. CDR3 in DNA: TGTGCCACCAGCAGAACCAGGACCTACAATGAGCAGTTCTTC.

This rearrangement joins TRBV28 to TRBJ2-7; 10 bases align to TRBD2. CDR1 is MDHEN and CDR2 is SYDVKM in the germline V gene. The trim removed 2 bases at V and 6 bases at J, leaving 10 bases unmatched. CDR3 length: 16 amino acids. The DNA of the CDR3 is TGTGCCAGCAGTTTAGGTGCAGCGGGAGGGAAGGGCGAGCAGTACTTC. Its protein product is CASSLGAAGGKGEQYF.

The CDR3 DNA reads as TGTGCCAGCAGGGTGGGAGTAGCGGGAGGCCTCCCCTACGAGCAGTACTTC. The encoded protein is CASRVGVAGGLPYEQYF. This chain connects TRBV2 to TRBJ2-7; 10 bases fit TRBD2. Germline CDR1 and CDR2: SNHLY and FYNNEI. The CDR3 runs to 17 residues. V shed 6 bases and J 2 bases; nucleotides not matched to a gene: 13.

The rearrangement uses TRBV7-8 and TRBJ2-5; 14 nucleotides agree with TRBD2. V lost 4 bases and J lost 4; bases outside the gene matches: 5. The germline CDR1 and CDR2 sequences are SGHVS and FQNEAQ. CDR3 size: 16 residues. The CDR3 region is CASSYSGTSGRETQYF. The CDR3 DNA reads TGTGCCAGCAGCTACTCCGGGACTAGCGGGAGAGAGACCCAGTACTTC.

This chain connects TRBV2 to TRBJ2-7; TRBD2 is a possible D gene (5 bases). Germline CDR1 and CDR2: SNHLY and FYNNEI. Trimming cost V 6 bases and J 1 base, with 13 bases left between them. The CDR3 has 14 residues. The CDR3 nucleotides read TGTGCCAGCAGGAGGGAAATCAGTTCCTACGAGCAGTACTTC. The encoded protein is CASRREISSYEQYF.

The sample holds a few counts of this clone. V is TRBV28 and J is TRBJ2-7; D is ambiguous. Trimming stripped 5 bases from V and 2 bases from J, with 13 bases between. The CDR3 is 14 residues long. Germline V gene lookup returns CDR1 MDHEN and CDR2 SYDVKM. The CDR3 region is CASSPPPTAYEQYF. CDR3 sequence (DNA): TGTGCCAGCAGTCCACCTCCGACTGCCTACGAGCAGTACTTC.